The 13 T cell receptor beta chains below were found in one sample sequenced in a study of PD-L1 blockade in urothelial cancer. Time point defined: pretreatment peripheral blood. Produced via immunoSEQ multiplex PCR; TCRdb's table is partial and in-frame only. The profile shows about 130,000 clones, 70% to 85% of them singletons. Sample: PBMCs, taken around atezolizumab (anti-PD-L1) treatment. The receptors here all came from a man aged 45-65 years with urothelial cancer.

This chain joins TRBV5-1 and TRBJ2-1; TRBD1 matches at 9 bases. The CDR3 has 14 amino acids. With V trimmed by 4 bases and J by 9 bases, 8 bases remained unmatched. Germline CDR1 reads SGHRS; CDR2 reads YFSETQ. The CDR3 nucleotides are TGCGCCAGCAGCGTACCCGGGACAGGGAGTGAGCAGTTCTTC. It encodes CASSVPGTGSEQFF.

The V gene is TRBV10-3, the J gene TRBJ2-1; 8 positions agree with TRBD2. Per germline, CDR1 ENHRY and CDR2 SYGVKD. V gave up 2 bases and J gave up 6 bases; unmatched junction bases: 3. This CDR3 is 14 amino acids long. CDR3 amino acids: CAISEALAGNEQFF. CDR3 sequence (DNA): TGTGCCATCAGTGAGGCTCTAGCGGGCAATGAGCAGTTCTTC.

The V call is TRBV2, the J call TRBJ2-5; D unresolved. The CDR3 is 13 amino acids. Per germline, CDR1 SNHLY and CDR2 FYNNEI. The V and J ends lost 4 bases and 4 bases respectively, with 10 bases between them. CDR3 amino acids: CASSVSLRETQYF. CDR3 DNA sequence: TGTGCCAGCAGTGTTTCGTTGAGAGAGACCCAGTACTTC.

The J gene is TRBJ1-2, the V gene TRBV19; a possible D gene is TRBD1 (6 bases). V was clipped by 3 bases and J by 5 bases, with 7 bases between them. CDR1 and CDR2 (germline): LNHDA, SQIVND (reference sequence). The CDR3 is 12 residues long. The CDR3 coding sequence is TGTGCCAGTAGTATGACAGGATATGGCTACACCTTC. This gives the protein CASSMTGYGYTF.

The chain employs TRBV4-2 and TRBJ2-5, with 11 bases lining up with TRBD2. This CDR3 spans 17 amino acids. V lost 1 base and J lost 3; bases outside the gene matches: 7. Germline V gene lookup returns CDR1 LGHNA and CDR2 YNFKEQ. CDR3 sequence: CASSQVYGGLAEETQYF. CDR3 DNA sequence: TGTGCCAGCAGCCAAGTCTACGGGGGACTAGCGGAAGAGACCCAGTACTTC.

The V and J genes are TRBV27 and TRBJ1-1, with D uncertain. The CDR3 contains 13 residues. Germline-derived CDR1 and CDR2 are MNHEY and SMNVEV (reference sequence). V was trimmed by 2 bases and J by 0 bases, leaving 4 bases between them. CDR3 sequence (DNA): TGTGCCAGCAGTTTAGTAGTGAACACTGAAGCTTTCTTT. Translating gives CASSLVVNTEAFF.

The gene calls are TRBV7-3 and TRBJ2-2, with TRBD2 matching over 8 bases. The CDR3 totals 16 residues. J lost 0 bases, V lost 5 bases, and 5 bases had no gene match. In germline, CDR1 is SGHTA, CDR2 FQGTGA. The CDR3 bases are TGTGCCAGCAGCCCTCCGGGACTAGCGAACACCGGGGAGCTGTTTTTT. It codes for CASSPPGLANTGELFF. Full variable domain (remainder filled in from reference TRBV7-3 and TRBJ2-2): GAGVSQTPSNKVTEKGKYVELRCDPISGHTALYWYRQSLGQGPEFLIYFQGTGAADDSGLPNDRFFAVRPEGSVSTLKIQRTERGDSAVYLCASSPPGLANTGELFFGEGSRLTVL.

This chain connects TRBV7-9 to TRBJ2-5; D is perhaps TRBD2 (7 bases). Between the trimmed V and J ends, which lost 8 bases and 5 bases, there was a span of 18 bases. Per the germline V gene, CDR1 is SEHNR and CDR2 is FQNEAQ (reference sequence). The CDR3 runs to 14 residues. DNA of the CDR3: TGTGCCAGCGCCTATGGGGGGGCAGGGGAGACCCAGTACTTC. Encoded protein: CASAYGGAGETQYF.

J is TRBJ1-5 and V is TRBV28, with D uncertain. Trimming removed 6 bases from V and 6 bases from J, with 15 bases in between. CDR1 MDHEN and CDR2 SYDVKM come from the germline V gene. This CDR3 has 14 amino acids. The CDR3 DNA reads TGTGCCAGCAGACCCGGACCGCGGGGTCAGCCCCAGCATTTT. Encoded protein: CASRPGPRGQPQHF.

The genes are TRBV7-3 and TRBJ2-5; TRBD2 is a possible D gene (6 bases). This CDR3 is 14 amino acids long. Trimming cost V 2 bases and J 2 bases, with 9 bases left between them. Germline-derived CDR1 and CDR2 are SGHTA and FQGTGA. For the CDR3, the DNA is TGTGCCAGCAGCTTAGGAGGGTCTCAAGAGACCCAGTACTTC. Its protein product is CASSLGGSQETQYF. Complete variable domain (other parts from reference TRBV7-3 and TRBJ2-5): GAGVSQTPSNKVTEKGKYVELRCDPISGHTALYWYRQSLGQGPEFLIYFQGTGAADDSGLPNDRFFAVRPEGSVSTLKIQRTERGDSAVYLCASSLGGSQETQYFGPGTRLLVL.

This clone was observed once. The chain joins TRBV25-1 to TRBJ1-4; TRBD1 is a possible D gene (5 bases). The ends were cut back, 5 bases at V and 4 bases at J, with 11 bases in the middle. Germline lookup yields CDR1 MGHDK and CDR2 SYGVNS. CDR3 length equals 14 residues. The CDR3 nucleotides read TGTGCCAGCAGTCGGGGGGGAGGTAATGAAAAACTGTTTTTT. It encodes CASSRGGGNEKLFF.

V gene TRBV19 combines with J gene TRBJ2-5; no firm D call. Per the germline V gene, CDR1 is LNHDA and CDR2 is SQIVND (reference sequence). CDR3 length: 13 amino acids. V lost 5 bases and J lost 5, with 12 bases in between. The CDR3 DNA sequence: TGTGCCAGTAGTCCGGCCGCCGGGGAGACCCAGTACTTC. This encodes CASSPAAGETQYF.

This chain connects TRBV29-1 to TRBJ1-1, with 10 bases that match TRBD1. The J segment lost 6 bases and the V segment lost 7 bases, leaving 8 bases of the junction unmatched. CDR1 is SQVTM and CDR2 is ANQGSEA in the germline V gene. This CDR3 spans 13 amino acids. The CDR3 DNA reads as TGCAGCGCTACGACAGGGGGCCGGGCTGAAGCTTTCTTT. It is translated as CSATTGGRAEAFF. Combining the CDR3 with reference TRBV29-1 and TRBJ1-1 gives the whole variable domain SAVISQKPSRDICQRGTSLTIQCQVDSQVTMMFWYRQQPGQSLTLIATANQGSEATYESGFVIDKFPISRPNLTFSTLTVSNMSPEDSSIYLCSATTGGRAEAFFGQGTRLTVV.